A single sample gave rise to the 8 T cell receptor beta chains below, sequenced in a study of CD8 T cells in ankylosing spondylitis. TCRdb re-analysed the 5' RACE reads in MiXCR, keeping a single row per CDR3 protein. Of some 270,000 distinct CDR3 sequences in the sample, about a sixth were seen once. What was sequenced was blood, either unsorted or a sorted T cell fraction (not recorded which). The receptors stem from a male donor with ankylosing spondylitis or in good health (not recorded which).

This sequence joins TRBV27 and TRBJ1-5, with D maybe TRBD1 (5 bases). CDR3 length: 14 amino acids. Germline V gives CDR1 MNHEY, CDR2 SMNVEV (reference sequence). The V end was cut by 0 bases, the J end by 6 bases, with 9 bases between. CDR3 DNA sequence: TGTGCCAGCAGTTTATCAGGGGTGGGTCAGCCCCAGCATTTT. Protein product: CASSLSGVGQPQHF.

This chain links TRBV6-5 with TRBJ2-3; D gene uncertain. Germline CDR1 is MNHEY and CDR2 is SVGAGI. CDR3 length equals 14 residues. Deletions cut 0 bases from V and 2 bases from J, with 6 bases between. As DNA, the CDR3 is TGTGCCAGCAGTTACTCGCTACCCACAGATACGCAGTATTTT. This encodes CASSYSLPTDTQYF.

The sample holds a few counts of this clonotype. The V gene is TRBV5-1, the J gene TRBJ2-7; no clear D gene. CDR1 SGHRS and CDR2 YFSETQ come from the germline V gene. The CDR3 is 13 residues long. Trimming removed 0 bases from V and 6 bases from J, with 10 bases in between. The CDR3 bases are TGCGCCAGCAGCTTGGACAGAATGGGCGAGCAGTACTTC. It encodes CASSLDRMGEQYF.

This clonotype appeared a few times. This chain links TRBV27 with TRBJ2-7; D might be TRBD1 (5 bases). The CDR3 spans 16 residues. The germline V gene encodes CDR1 MNHEY and CDR2 SMNVEV (reference sequence). The V end was cut by 4 bases, the J end by 3 bases, with 19 bases between. The CDR3 region is CASSSLPDSFLYEQYF. CDR3 in DNA: TGTGCCAGCAGTTCCCTTCCAGACAGCTTCCTCTACGAGCAGTACTTC.

This clonotype was seen repeatedly, ten times or more. Relative to the germline gene, one junction end is altered; a read error may explain this. The chain carries TRBV7-9 and TRBJ1-1; TRBD1 is a possible D gene (6 bases). This CDR3 contains 14 residues. Germline assignment: CDR1 SEHNR and CDR2 FQNEAQ (reference sequence). CDR3 in DNA: TGCGCCAGCAGCCCTGGACAGATGAACACTGAAGCTTTCTTT. Protein: CASSPGQMNTEAFF.

This clonotype was seen a handful of times. The CDR3 protein is CSARDVTGRIDTQYF. The CDR3, as DNA: TGCAGTGCTAGAGATGTTACAGGGAGGATAGATACGCAGTATTTT. The chain couples TRBV20-1 to TRBJ2-3, with D possibly being TRBD1 or TRBD2 (6 bases each). The V gene lost 0 bases and the J gene lost 5 bases, with 15 bases spanning the gap. Germline CDR1 is DFQATT and CDR2 is SNEGSKA (reference sequence). This CDR3 has 15 residues.

This clonotype was observed a few times. This chain joins TRBV10-2 and TRBJ2-6; TRBD2 aligns across 13 bases. Germline loops: CDR1 WSHSY, CDR2 SAAADI. V lost 7 bases, J lost 2 bases, and 2 bases stayed unmatched. CDR3 size: 16 residues. The DNA for the CDR3 is TGCGCCAGCAAAGGACTAGCGGGAGCTGGGGCCAACGTCCTGACTTTC. Its protein product is CASKGLAGAGANVLTF.

The V call is TRBV7-3, the J call TRBJ2-1; 10 nucleotides line up with TRBD2. CDR1 SGHTA and CDR2 FQGTGA come from the germline V gene. V lost 5 bases and J lost 5; bases outside the gene matches: 15. The CDR3 has 18 amino acids. The CDR3 spells CASSVSGTSATLHNEQFF. CDR3 nucleotide sequence: TGTGCCAGCAGCGTATCCGGGACTAGCGCGACGCTCCACAATGAGCAGTTCTTC.